Listed here are 23 T cell receptor beta chains from one sample, sequenced in a study of T cell responses to AZD1222 COVID-19 vaccine. Clones were read by immunoSEQ multiplex PCR, and TCRdb kept only the in-frame ones, dropping some. This sample has 110,000 or so clones, with 91% found just once. This specimen consisted of peripheral blood, obtained on day 0 of AZD1222 vaccination. All receptors derive from an adult in good health.

The chain couples TRBV6-5 to TRBJ1-1; TRBD1 is a possible D gene (6 bases). This CDR3 is 13 amino acids long. Trimming pared 6 bases from V and 1 base from J, leaving 9 bases between. Germline CDR1 reads MNHEY; CDR2 reads SVGAGI. The CDR3 sequence: CASRTTGNTEAFF. The CDR3 nucleotides read TGTGCCAGCAGGACGACAGGGAACACTGAAGCTTTCTTT.

Here the CDR3 DNA reads TGCGCCAAGCAGGGGGACAGGGGGCATTATGGCTACACCTTC. This translates into CAKQGDRGHYGYTF. The chain couples TRBV23-1 to TRBJ1-2, with TRBD1 matching over 12 bases. TRBV23-1 is an ORF for which the function is uncertain. This CDR3 is 14 amino acids long. Trimming cost V 10 bases and J 5 bases; bases outside gene matches: 8.

The V and J genes are TRBV2 and TRBJ2-7; D is uncertain. This CDR3 has 15 residues. Germline V lookup: CDR1 SNHLY, CDR2 FYNNEI. The ends were cut back, 2 bases at V and 5 bases at J, with 16 bases in the middle. The CDR3 region is CASSEFRLELHEQYF. DNA of the CDR3: TGTGCCAGCAGTGAATTCCGACTGGAACTCCACGAGCAGTACTTC. Full variable domain (missing parts from reference TRBV2 and TRBJ2-7): EPEVTQTPSHQVTQMGQEVILRCVPISNHLYFYWYRQILGQKVEFLVSFYNNEISEKSEIFDDQFSVERPDGSNFTLKIRSTKLEDSAMYFCASSEFRLELHEQYFGPGTRLTVT.

Concerning this clone: Other nucleotide sequences from this sample produce the same CDR3. The V call is TRBV5-1, the J call TRBJ2-5; 7 bases map to TRBD1. Germline CDR1 is SGHRS and CDR2 is YFSETQ. V dropped 0 bases and J dropped 2; count of bases not matched to a gene: 1. This CDR3 is built from 14 residues. CDR3 in amino acids: CASSLAGGQETQYF. CDR3 in DNA: TGCGCCAGCAGCTTGGCAGGGGGACAAGAGACCCAGTACTTC.

The genes are TRBV6-5 and TRBJ1-2; 9 bases are shared with TRBD1. V shed 4 bases, J shed 2 bases, and the junction held 2 bases outside the gene matches. CDR3 length: 14 residues. The germline CDR1 and CDR2 sequences are MNHEY and SVGAGI. The chain's CDR3 is CASSFGTGNYGYTF. In nucleotides, the CDR3 is TGTGCCAGCAGTTTTGGGACAGGGAACTATGGCTACACCTTC.

The genes are TRBV7-2 and TRBJ2-5; D is ambiguous. Trimming shortened V by 1 base and J by 5 bases, and 8 bases separated the two germline ends. CDR3 length equals 13 residues. CDR1 SGHTA and CDR2 FQGNSA come from the germline V gene. CDR3 amino acids: CASSLDPVETQYF. The CDR3, as DNA: TGTGCCAGCAGCTTAGATCCTGTGGAGACCCAGTACTTC.

This chain joins TRBV7-8 and TRBJ1-1, with D tentatively TRBD1 (5 bases). Trimming pared 5 bases from V and 2 bases from J, leaving 15 bases between. CDR1 SGHVS and CDR2 FQNEAQ come from the germline V gene. This CDR3 has 15 amino acids. The CDR3 DNA is TGTGCCAGCAGCCCCAGCCGACAGAAAAACACTGAAGCTTTCTTT. Protein sequence: CASSPSRQKNTEAFF.

The V and J genes are TRBV19 and TRBJ1-4; D might be TRBD1 (5 bases). CDR1 is LNHDA, CDR2 SQIVND, per germline (reference sequence). V shed 7 bases and J shed 6 bases, with 18 bases lying between them. The CDR3 totals 15 residues. CDR3 bases: TGTGCCAGTACCTCGGGTCCCAGGGTGGATGAAAAACTGTTTTTT. Protein product: CASTSGPRVDEKLFF.

The V call is TRBV9, the J call TRBJ1-6, with TRBD1 matching over 8 bases. This CDR3 region has 15 residues. The V gene's germline CDR1 is SGDLS and CDR2 YYNGEE. The V and J ends lost 2 bases and 11 bases, in that order; junction bases with no gene match: 9. The CDR3 DNA is TGTGCCAGCAGCGTTTCCGGGACAGGAGAAGCACCCCTCCACTTT. Translating gives CASSVSGTGEAPLHF.

This chain connects TRBV19 to TRBJ1-5, with TRBD1 matching over 9 bases. Germline lookup yields CDR1 LNHDA and CDR2 SQIVND (reference sequence). The CDR3 consists of 17 residues. With V trimmed by 3 bases and J by 6 bases, 12 bases remained unmatched. CDR3 loop: CASSMDWDRVKVQPQHF. The CDR3 DNA reads TGTGCCAGTAGTATGGACTGGGACAGGGTAAAGGTTCAGCCCCAGCATTTT. Using reference TRBV19 and TRBJ1-5 for the parts outside the CDR3, the full variable domain is DGGITQSPKYLFRKEGQNVTLSCEQNLNHDAMYWYRQDPGQGLRLIYYSQIVNDFQKGDIAEGYSVSREKKESFPLTVTSAQKNPTAFYLCASSMDWDRVKVQPQHFGDGTRLSIL.

The chain combines TRBV5-1 with TRBJ1-1; D not resolved. Trimming pared 0 bases from V and 8 bases from J, leaving 14 bases between. This CDR3 is built from 14 residues. CDR1 SGHRS and CDR2 YFSETQ come from the germline V gene. The CDR3 DNA is TGCGCCAGCAGCTTGGAGTCTGTAGCGGCAGAAGCTTTCTTT. Translation gives CASSLESVAAEAFF.

The chain carries TRBV5-8 and TRBJ1-5; tentative D call: TRBD1 (6 bases). Germline values: CDR1 SGHTS, CDR2 YDEGEE. Trimming removed 4 bases at V and 4 bases at J, with 9 bases between. This CDR3 has 13 residues. CDR3 DNA sequence: TGTGCCAGCAGCCACAGGGATAATCAGCCCCAGCATTTT. The encoded protein is CASSHRDNQPQHF.

V and J are TRBV2 and TRBJ1-1, with no clear D. Looked up from germline, CDR1 is SNHLY and CDR2 is FYNNEI. The CDR3 loop spans 12 amino acids. Trimming stripped 6 bases from V and 3 bases from J, with 8 bases between. This chain's CDR3 is CASRQWDTEAFF. CDR3 nucleotide sequence: TGTGCCAGCAGACAGTGGGACACTGAAGCTTTCTTT.

The CDR3 spells CASRRKTGSTNEKLFF. The CDR3 DNA reads as TGCGCCAGCAGAAGAAAAACAGGGTCAACTAATGAAAAACTGTTTTTT. The chain recombines TRBV5-1 with TRBJ1-4, with D possibly being TRBD1 (6 bases). CDR3 size: 16 residues. The V gene's germline CDR1 is SGHRS and CDR2 YFSETQ. V was cut by 5 bases and J by 0 bases, with 14 bases left in between.

The CDR3 nucleotides read TGTGCCAGCAGTAGACAGGGCAATTCACCCCTCCACTTT. As protein: CASSRQGNSPLHF. This chain uses TRBV6-5 with TRBJ1-6; 7 bases map to TRBD1. Germline trimming cut 5 bases from V and 7 bases from J; bases unmatched to any gene: 2. Germline CDR1 and CDR2: MNHEY and SVGAGI. This CDR3 is 13 amino acids long.

The genes are TRBV3-1 (or the pseudogene TRBV3-2) and TRBJ1-4, with a possible D match to TRBD1 (6 bases). V was shortened by 4 bases and J by 2 bases, with 17 bases between the two germline ends. CDR3 length: 17 residues. Germline CDR1 is LGHDT and CDR2 is YNNKEL (reference sequence). CDR3 DNA: TGTGCCAGCAGCCGAGAGGACAGAGAACTCACTAATGAAAAACTGTTTTTT. Translation gives CASSREDRELTNEKLFF.

The V gene is TRBV19, the J gene TRBJ1-4; maybe TRBD1 (6 bases). Germline loops: CDR1 LNHDA, CDR2 SQIVND (reference sequence). The CDR3 contains 19 residues. The ends were cut back, 7 bases at V and 5 bases at J, with 29 bases in the middle. In DNA form, the CDR3 reads TGTGCCAGTACCGCAAGACCCCTAAAGGGGGGGGTATCCAATGAAAAACTGTTTTTT. As protein: CASTARPLKGGVSNEKLFF.

This chain links TRBV5-1 with TRBJ1-5; the match to TRBD1 covers 7 bases. V dropped 1 base and J dropped 2; count of bases not matched to a gene: 3. CDR1 SGHRS and CDR2 YFSETQ come from the germline V gene. The CDR3 contains 15 residues. CDR3 sequence reads: CASSLRGLGNQPQHF. CDR3 sequence (DNA): TGCGCCAGCAGCTTGAGGGGGCTTGGCAATCAGCCCCAGCATTTT.

The chain uses TRBV30 and TRBJ1-1; D gene ambiguous. Trimming removed 0 bases from V and 0 bases from J, with 20 bases in between. CDR1 is GTSNPN, CDR2 SVGIG, per germline (reference sequence). This CDR3 has 18 residues. CDR3 in amino acids: CAWSVSGLGFFVNTEAFF. For the CDR3, the DNA is TGTGCCTGGAGTGTTTCGGGTCTTGGATTCTTTGTGAACACTGAAGCTTTCTTT.

The rearrangement links TRBV12-3 or TRBV12-4 to TRBJ2-7; perhaps TRBD1 as D (6 bases). The V end lost 8 bases, the J end lost 3 bases, and 14 bases lay between the germline ends. The CDR3 is made up of 13 amino acids. The chain's CDR3 is CASGTGSIYEQYF. CDR3 DNA sequence: TGTGCCAGCGGCACAGGGTCGATCTACGAGCAGTACTTC.

The chain employs TRBV5-1 and TRBJ1-2; maybe TRBD1 (5 bases). Trimming cost V 5 bases and J 4 bases, with 15 bases left between them. Per germline, CDR1 SGHRS and CDR2 YFSETQ. This CDR3 region has 14 residues. The chain's CDR3 is CASSGAGTGYGYTF. CDR3 sequence (DNA): TGCGCCAGCAGTGGGGCTGGAACTGGCTATGGCTACACCTTC.

The rearrangement joins TRBV2 to TRBJ1-6, with D possibly matching TRBD1 (6 bases). V lost 6 bases and J 0 bases, leaving 12 bases between the germline ends. Germline V gene lookup returns CDR1 SNHLY and CDR2 FYNNEI. This CDR3 has 16 residues. This CDR3 reads CASSVQGSSYNSPLHF. The DNA for the CDR3 is TGTGCCAGCAGCGTACAGGGTTCCTCCTATAATTCACCCCTCCACTTT.

This sequence joins TRBV18 and TRBJ2-1, with 8 bases fitting TRBD1. The CDR3 is made up of 16 amino acids. V shed 5 bases, J shed 3 bases, and the junction held 9 bases outside the gene matches. Looked up from germline, CDR1 is KGHSH and CDR2 is LQKENI. The CDR3 sequence is CASSTRGPMGYNEQFF. DNA of the CDR3: TGTGCCAGCTCAACCAGGGGGCCCATGGGCTACAATGAGCAGTTCTTC.